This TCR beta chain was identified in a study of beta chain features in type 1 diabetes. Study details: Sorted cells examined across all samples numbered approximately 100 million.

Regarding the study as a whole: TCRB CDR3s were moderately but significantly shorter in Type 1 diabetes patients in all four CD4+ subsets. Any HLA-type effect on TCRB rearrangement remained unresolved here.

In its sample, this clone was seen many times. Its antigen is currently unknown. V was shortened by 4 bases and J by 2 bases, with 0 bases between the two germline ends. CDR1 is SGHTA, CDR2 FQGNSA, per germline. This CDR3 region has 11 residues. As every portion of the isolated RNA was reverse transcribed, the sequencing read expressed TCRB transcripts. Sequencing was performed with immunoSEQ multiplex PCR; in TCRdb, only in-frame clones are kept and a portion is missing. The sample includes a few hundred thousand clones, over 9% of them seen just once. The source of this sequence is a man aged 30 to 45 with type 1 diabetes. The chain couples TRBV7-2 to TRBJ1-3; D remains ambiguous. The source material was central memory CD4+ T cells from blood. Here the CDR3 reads CASSSGNTIYF. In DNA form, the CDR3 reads TGTGCCAGCAGCTCTGGAAACACCATATATTTT.